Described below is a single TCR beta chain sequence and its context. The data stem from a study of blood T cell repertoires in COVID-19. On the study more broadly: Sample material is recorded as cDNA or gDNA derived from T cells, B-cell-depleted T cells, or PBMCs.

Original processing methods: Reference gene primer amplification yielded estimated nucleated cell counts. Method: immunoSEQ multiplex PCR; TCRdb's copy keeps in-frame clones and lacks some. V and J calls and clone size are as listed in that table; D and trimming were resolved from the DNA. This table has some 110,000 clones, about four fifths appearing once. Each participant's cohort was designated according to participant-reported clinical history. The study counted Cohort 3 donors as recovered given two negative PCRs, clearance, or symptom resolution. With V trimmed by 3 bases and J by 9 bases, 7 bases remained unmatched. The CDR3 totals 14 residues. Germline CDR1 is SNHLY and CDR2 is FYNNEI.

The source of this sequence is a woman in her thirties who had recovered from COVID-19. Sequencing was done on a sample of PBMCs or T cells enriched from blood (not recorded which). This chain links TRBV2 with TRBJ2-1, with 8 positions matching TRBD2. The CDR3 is CASSEERELAEQFF. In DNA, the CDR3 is TGTGCCAGCAGTGAGGAGCGGGAGTTGGCTGAGCAGTTCTTC.